This TCR beta chain appears in the sequencing data of a study of molecular identifiers for immune sequencing clone quantification. Trimming at V came to 4 bases and at J to 1 base, leaving 10 bases not matched to a gene. The CDR3 totals 17 residues. Germline V lookup: CDR1 MNHEY, CDR2 SVGAGI. This clonotype was detected a few times. MiXCR was run by TCRdb on the PCR reads, yielding one entry per CDR3 protein. The sample records roughly 300,000 distinct CDR3 sequences, about 22% being singletons. This receptor was taken from a human donor in good health. Some libraries in this study had Jurkat cell RNA spiked in. The J gene is TRBJ2-5, the V gene TRBV6-5; the match to TRBD2 covers 9 bases. Sequencing was performed on naive CD8+ T cells from blood, with Jurkat cell RNA spiked in. Stated subset: FACS-sorted CD8+CD4-CCR7+CD45RA+ naive T cells. CDR3 in amino acids: CASSSNAGLAPQETQYF. The CDR3 coding sequence is TGTGCCAGCAGTTCAAACGCAGGACTAGCGCCCCAAGAGACCCAGTACTTC.